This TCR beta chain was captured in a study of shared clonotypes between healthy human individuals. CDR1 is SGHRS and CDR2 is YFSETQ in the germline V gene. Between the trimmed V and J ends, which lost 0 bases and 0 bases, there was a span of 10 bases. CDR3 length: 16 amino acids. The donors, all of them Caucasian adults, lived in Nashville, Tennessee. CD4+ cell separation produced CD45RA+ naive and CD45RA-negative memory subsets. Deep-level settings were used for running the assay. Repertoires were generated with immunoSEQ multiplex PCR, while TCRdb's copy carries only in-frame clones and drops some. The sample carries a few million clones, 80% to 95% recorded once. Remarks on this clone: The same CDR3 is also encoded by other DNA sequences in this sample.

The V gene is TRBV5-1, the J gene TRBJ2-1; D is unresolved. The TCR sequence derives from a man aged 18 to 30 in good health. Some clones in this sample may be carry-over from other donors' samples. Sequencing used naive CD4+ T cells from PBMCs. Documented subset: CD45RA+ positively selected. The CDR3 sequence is CASSLAGVSSYNEQFF. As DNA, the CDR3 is TGCGCCAGCAGCTTGGCTGGGGTGAGCTCCTACAATGAGCAGTTCTTC.